What follows describes a single TCR beta chain. Authors' data handling: Reference gene primer amplification gave nucleated cell count estimates. This table comes from immunoSEQ multiplex PCR, and its TCRdb copy is limited to in-frame clones, with some not included. V and J calls and clone size are copied from that table; D and trimming were computed from the DNA. The sample lists about 220,000 clones, around 80% occurring once. The record originates from a study of blood T cell repertoires in COVID-19. Study-level information: The United States, Italy and Spain provided the acute and convalescent COVID-19 samples. PBMCs, B-cell-depleted T cells, or T cells were the source of the cDNA or gDNA that made up the material.

Germline assignment: CDR1 MGHRA and CDR2 YSYEKL. After removal of 3 bases from V and 4 bases from J, the junction contained 9 bases not matched to a gene. This CDR3 region has 16 residues. The rearrangement joins TRBV4-1 to TRBJ1-1, with TRBD1 matching over 9 bases. Material for sequencing was peripheral blood. The sequence derives from a woman in her 70s with acute or convalescent COVID-19. The CDR3, as DNA: TGCGCCAGCAGCCAGACATTTTTACAGGGGGCCACTGAAGCTTTCTTT. Translation: CASSQTFLQGATEAFF.